One T cell receptor beta chain is described in this entry. Its antigen remains unidentified. The CDR3 runs 16 residues. Between the trimmed V and J ends, which lost 3 bases and 0 bases, there was a span of 12 bases. Per the germline V gene, CDR1 is KGHSH and CDR2 is LQKENI. This entry is derived from a study of T cell responses to AZD1222 COVID-19 vaccine. The study's findings and limits: CD4 TCRs linked to vaccination spanned spike, dominating at 160-218 and 743-854. Of the AZD1222 recipients, only five to seven were seropositive at baseline. Close to half of all spike-specific TCRs reportedly target regions of the variants that are unmutated. No day 14 peak samples; only post-peak repertoires were characterized.

Data came from immunoSEQ multiplex PCR; TCRdb stores just in-frame clones and leaves some out. The table records 120,000 or so clones, roughly 90% of them present only once. The material sequenced was peripheral blood, taken on day 0 of AZD1222 vaccination. The chain joins TRBV18 to TRBJ1-3; D perhaps matches TRBD1 (5 bases). The receptor was isolated from an adult in good health. The CDR3 sequence: CASSPQGSLSGNTIYF. CDR3 sequence (DNA): TGTGCCAGCTCACCCCAGGGTTCACTCTCTGGAAACACCATATATTTT.